The clone carrying this T cell receptor beta chain has at least ten counts. The entry originates in a study of T cells after yellow fever vaccination. TCRdb redid the calling of the 5' RACE reads with MiXCR, one entry per CDR3 protein. The sample lists about 230,000 distinct CDR3 sequences, 5.5% to 8.5% occurring once. With 0 bases removed from V and 10 bases from J, the gap between germline ends came to 10 bases. This CDR3 region has 11 residues. The germline V gene has CDR1 DFQATT and CDR2 SNEGSKA (reference sequence). The gene calls are TRBV20-1 and TRBJ2-7, with D unresolved. The sequence derives from a man aged 25-45 years who received the YFV17D yellow fever vaccine. Sequenced here: CD4+ T cells sorted from PBMCs, sampled on the day of the yellow fever booster vaccination. CDR3 amino acids: CSARDVKGQYF. CDR3 nucleotide sequence: TGCAGTGCTAGAGATGTAAAGGGCCAGTACTTC.